The TCR beta chain described here comes from a study of blood T cell repertoires in COVID-19. The germline V gene encodes CDR1 MDHEN and CDR2 SYDVKM. The CDR3 has 15 amino acids. With 8 bases clipped from V and 4 bases from J, the junction kept 8 bases outside the gene matches. Sequenced by immunoSEQ multiplex PCR; TCRdb stores in-frame clones only, minus some. The sample consists of approximately 70,000 clones, about 80% of them appearing once. Source material: peripheral blood. This TCR derives from a woman between 70 and 85 years old with acute or convalescent COVID-19. The rearrangement joins TRBV28 to TRBJ2-6; 7 bases line up with TRBD1. CDR3 amino acids: CASFKTGTGANVLTF. Written as DNA, the CDR3 is TGTGCCAGCTTTAAGACAGGGACGGGGGCCAACGTCCTGACTTTC.